This TCR beta chain was sequenced in a study of read filtering for tumor transcriptome and immune sequencing. Molecular barcoded adaptors covering alpha/delta and beta/gamma chains were used on around 400 ng RNA. In TCRdb, the reads were re-called with MiXCR into one record per CDR3 protein. The repertoire holds about 130,000 distinct CDR3 sequences, with 13% as singletons. At least ten counts were recorded for this clonotype. Germline CDR1 reads DFQATT; CDR2 reads SNEGSKA (reference sequence). The CDR3 has 13 amino acids. The germline V and J ends were trimmed by 6 bases and 3 bases, with 11 bases remaining between them.

The clonotype originates from a donor over 35 with multiple myeloma. Input material: a population of CD138-negative cells sorted from bone marrow. The chain couples TRBV20-1 to TRBJ2-2; D might be TRBD2 (5 bases). CDR3 coding DNA: TGCAGTGCCCCTAGGACTGACACCGGGGAGCTGTTTTTT. This sequence encodes CSAPRTDTGELFF.